This T cell receptor (beta chain) was profiled in a study of T cell repertoires in cytomegalovirus infection (dated by TCRdb to about 2019). A note on the overall study: Peptide stimulations targeted recently identified HLA-C-restricted CMV epitopes, whose presentation resists viral immunomodulation, together with well-studied HLA-B-restricted epitopes. The HLA type of each donor mattered for the analysis, because public TCR beta signatures pointed to carriage of CMV infection along with the matching HLA type. What the work shows at the level of the full study, not this receptor alone: In both this cohort and an independent roughly 350-donor cohort, the cumulative frequency of public TCR beta family members distinguished carriers of CMV infection plus the relevant HLA type. In the ex vivo response, HLA-C-restricted CMV-specific TCR beta clonotypes were dominant, and in two of eight donors the single most frequent clonotype came from this HLA-C-restricted group.

The treatment or condition label for this specimen denotes: in vitro stimulation with specific CMV peptide epitopes to enrich CMV-specific T cells. For this clonotype: This clone's antigen is unknown. Within one base of it there is no much larger clone, and no base qualities were kept.

Reads for this sample came from an Illumina HiSeq 1500. The public reads were quality trimmed at Q25 with fastp and then assembled into clones with MiXCR by TCRdb, keeping productive beta chains. CDR3 protein sequences are deduplicated, and each keeps its most common genes and DNA. This sample gives about 920,000 distinct CDR3 sequences in total; less than 35% of them show up just once. The ten largest account for about 14% of the sample. The CDR3 runs 17 residues from the cysteine to the phenylalanine. The sequence is cut down to CDR3 DNA, 51 bases in frame from base 1. The CDR1 and CDR2 encoded by the germline V gene are MDHEN and SYDVKM. V is cut back by 2 bases and J by 5 bases, with 11 bases in the junction unmatched.

Here the chain combines TRBV28 and TRBJ2-1; TRBD2 lines up with 8 middle nucleotides. The material was cultured CD8+ T cells from PBMCs, obtained from culture after CMV antigen stimulation. This TCR was recovered from a human donor in good health (CMV status not recorded). Some clones in this sample may be carry-over from other donors' samples. The CDR3 is CASSLLRGGWRHNEQFF. The nucleotide sequence is given as TGTGCCAGCAGTTTACTTCGGGGGGGCTGGAGACACAATGAGCAGTTCTTC.